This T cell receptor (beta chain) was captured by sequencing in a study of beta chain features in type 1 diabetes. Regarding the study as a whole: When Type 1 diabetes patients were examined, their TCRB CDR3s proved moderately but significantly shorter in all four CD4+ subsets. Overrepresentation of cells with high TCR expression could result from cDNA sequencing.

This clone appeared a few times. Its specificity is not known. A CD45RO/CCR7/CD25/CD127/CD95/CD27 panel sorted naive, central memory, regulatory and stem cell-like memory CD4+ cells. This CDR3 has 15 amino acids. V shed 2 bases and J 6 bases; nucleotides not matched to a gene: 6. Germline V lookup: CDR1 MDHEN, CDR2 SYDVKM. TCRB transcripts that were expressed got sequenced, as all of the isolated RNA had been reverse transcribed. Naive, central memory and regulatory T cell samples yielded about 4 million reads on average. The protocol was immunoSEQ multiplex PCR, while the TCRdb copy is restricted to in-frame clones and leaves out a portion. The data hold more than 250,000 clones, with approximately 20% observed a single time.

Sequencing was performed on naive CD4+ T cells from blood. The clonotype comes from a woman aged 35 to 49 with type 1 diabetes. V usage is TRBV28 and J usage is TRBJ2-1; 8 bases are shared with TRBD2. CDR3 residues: CASSLTSGGLNEQFF. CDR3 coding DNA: TGTGCCAGCAGTTTAACTAGCGGAGGTCTCAATGAGCAGTTCTTC.